This entry concerns a single T cell receptor (beta chain). The target of this receptor is not known. Per-nucleotide qualities are absent, and no much larger clonotype sits a single base away. This specimen comes from a study of T cell responses to AZD1222 COVID-19 vaccine (dated by TCRdb to the early 2020s). Looking at the study overall: TCR sequencing covered 233 trial participants: 207 given two doses of AZD1222 and 26 given two doses of MenACWY control vaccine. Trial participants were enrolled by age into 18-55, 56-69 and 70-plus year subgroups, with roughly 160, 29 and 62 TCR-sequenced participants respectively. The research as a whole found: Conclusions about previously exposed vaccinees are limited because only 5 or 6 AZD1222 recipients were SARS-CoV-2 seropositive at baseline. Because no day 14 peak-response samples were available, the repertoires could be characterized only after the peak T cell response. The 56-69-year group was small, and its depth increase did not reach significance, likely because of low power. Participants were mostly white British, with more females than males. The authors suggested clonal diversity may have been underestimated. After two AZD1222 doses, spike-specific TCR breadth and depth were significantly higher than at day 0 and than in MenACWY recipients. Epitopes outside the regions mutated in the B.1.351 and B.1.1.7 variants were reportedly recognized by nearly half of the unique spike-specific TCRs. Vaccine-associated CD4 TCRs spanned the whole spike protein, with dominant responses in regions 160-218 and 743-854.

The CDR3 regions of human TCRbeta chains were analyzed by immunosequencing. The source study handled its data this way. TCRs in the repertoires were matched against a reference library of SARS-CoV-2-specific TCRs that had been generated with the MIRA antigen-specificity platform. Breadth was defined as the fraction of unique TCRs that were SARS-CoV-2-associated. Depth was defined as the fraction of total T cells that were SARS-CoV-2-associated. Each spike-specific TCR was assigned to its reactive spike region and to a CD4 or CD8 class using the MIRA data. Log10-transformed breadth and depth values were compared by one-way ANOVA with Sidak's multiple comparisons tests. Held by TCRdb, this immuneACCESS table contains in-frame sequences only and omits some clones. Under half of the omission traces to an unresolved V gene where checked; the cause of the rest is unknown. For V, J and clone size, that table is used; D and trimming come from the DNA. For this sample the table gives some 86,000 clones, of which almost 90% were detected only once. The ten largest clonotypes hold about 7.1% of the sample.

The CDR3 measures 12 amino acids from cysteine to phenylalanine. CDR3 DNA is the only sequence kept; it has 36 bases, read in frame from the first base. As encoded in the germline V gene (reference sequence), CDR1 is DFQATT while CDR2 is SNEGSKA. V and J are truncated by 3 bases and 4 bases respectively, leaving an intervening sequence of 9 bases. In the paper's terms, the time point label means: about 28 days (+/-7) after the second vaccine dose. AZD1222 recipients whose second dose came at about 4 weeks and those whose second dose came at about 12 weeks were combined into one group, since spike-specific TCR depth and breadth did not differ between the two schedules. Vaccinee samples came from UK trials COV001 and COV002, including a single-blind randomized controlled phase 2/3 trial of AZD1222 (ChAdOx1 nCoV-19) in healthy adults. For TCRbeta chain sequencing, PBMC samples were collected from trial participants at day 0 and at day 28 after the second dose.

This sample comprised peripheral blood, obtained 28 days after the second AZD1222 dose. The receptor comes from an adult who received the AZD1222 COVID-19 vaccine. This sequence uses TRBV20-1 and TRBJ1-1; no D segment can be confidently identified. The nucleotides are TGCAGTGCTAGTGACCCGGGCACTGAAGCTTTCTTT. Its translation is CSASDPGTEAFF.